Each of the 19 T cell receptor beta chains below was sequenced from the same sample in a study of metastatic and nonmetastatic thyroid tumors (dated by TCRdb to the early 2020s). Libraries were made using PCR. Sequencing was carried out with an Illumina HiSeq 4000. The public reads were quality trimmed at Q25 with fastp and then assembled into clones with MiXCR by TCRdb, keeping productive beta chains. The sample table records over 40,000 clones; 20% to 25% of these occur just once. Roughly 3.2% of the sample comes from the top ten. No treatment had been received by any patient before thyroid surgery. Material: blood. The source of these receptors is a male donor with papillary thyroid cancer or a benign thyroid nodule (not recorded which). Some clones in this sample may be carry-over from other donors' samples.

The rearrangement joins TRBV20-1 to TRBJ2-7; tentative D call: TRBD1 (5 bases). The CDR3 loop spans 14 amino acids. Trimming removed 0 bases from V and 3 bases from J, with 12 bases in between. In germline, CDR1 is DFQATT, CDR2 SNEGSKA (reference sequence). The CDR3 sequence is CSARDHRFFYEQYF. As DNA, the CDR3 is TGCAGTGCTAGAGATCACAGGTTCTTCTACGAGCAGTACTTC.

The J gene is TRBJ2-2, the V gene TRBV18; D is ambiguous. Germline V gives CDR1 KGHSH, CDR2 LQKENI. V was pared by 6 bases and J by 1 base, with 9 bases between. CDR3 length: 14 amino acids. The CDR3 nucleotides read TGTGCCAGCTCCTCCTCAGGGAACACCGGGGAGCTGTTTTTT. Translating it yields CASSSSGNTGELFF.

This clone has at least ten counts. The V call is TRBV10-3, the J call TRBJ1-2; D may be TRBD1 (5 bases). The CDR3 loop spans 14 amino acids. The V end lost 0 bases, the J end lost 8 bases, and 13 bases lay between the germline ends. Germline CDR1 is ENHRY and CDR2 is SYGVKD. The CDR3 nucleotides read TGTGCCATCAGTGAGTCAACAGGTGAAGGGGGCTACACCTTC. Encoded protein: CAISESTGEGGYTF.

The chain couples TRBV4-3 to TRBJ1-1; D uncertain. This CDR3 has 14 amino acids. Germline V CDR1 and CDR2: LGHNA, YSLEER. Trimming stripped 3 bases from V and 0 bases from J, with 8 bases between. CDR3 amino acids: CASSQGDMNTEAFF. The CDR3 nucleotides are TGCGCCAGCAGCCAGGGAGACATGAACACTGAAGCTTTCTTT.

The chain links TRBV11-3 to TRBJ2-7, with TRBD1 as a possible D gene (7 bases). V was cut by 4 bases and J by 5 bases, with 27 bases left in between. Germline CDR1 reads SGHNT; CDR2 reads YENEEA. CDR3 size: 18 residues. The CDR3 spells CASSSGGRNSQGRNEQYF. In DNA, the CDR3 is TGTGCCAGCAGCTCAGGGGGGCGTAACTCGCAGGGGAGGAACGAGCAGTACTTC.

In this sample, this clone turned up many times. This CDR3 is also generated by other DNA sequences in the sample. This chain joins TRBV3-1 and TRBJ2-1; D uncertain. The CDR3 is made up of 12 amino acids. Germline V gene sequence: CDR1 LGHDT, CDR2 YNNKEL (reference sequence). Trimming removed 1 base at V and 5 bases at J, with 3 bases between. The CDR3 DNA is TGTGCCAGCAGCCAAGTAGACAATGAGCAGTTCTTC. Its translation: CASSQVDNEQFF.

This clone was counted at least ten times. The rearrangement joins TRBV29-1 to TRBJ2-3; D uncertain. The CDR3 is 17 residues long. V lost 3 bases to trimming and J lost 0 bases, with 19 bases between them. CDR1 SQVTM and CDR2 ANQGSEA come from the germline V gene. The CDR3 sequence is CSVDGVADLSSTDTQYF. The DNA of the CDR3 is TGCAGCGTTGATGGGGTGGCAGACCTTTCTAGCACAGATACGCAGTATTTT.

This clone was observed at least ten times. The genes are TRBV12-3 or TRBV12-4 and TRBJ2-2; maybe TRBD2 (7 bases). Between the trimmed V and J ends, which lost 3 bases and 6 bases, there was a span of 17 bases. The CDR3 totals 16 residues. The CDR3, as DNA: TGTGCCAGCAGTTTCCCACAGGGAGGGTATGCCGGGGAGCTGTTTTTT. Protein sequence: CASSFPQGGYAGELFF.

This clone was observed at least ten times. The chain has TRBV7-9 and TRBJ1-1; 7 nucleotides line up with TRBD1. V lost 5 bases and J lost 6; bases outside the gene matches: 3. The CDR3 sequence is 12 residues long. In germline, CDR1 is SEHNR, CDR2 FQNEAQ (reference sequence). DNA of the CDR3: TGTGCCAGCAGCCGAGACAGGGCTGAAGCTTTCTTT. Encoded protein: CASSRDRAEAFF.

Ten or more counts support this clone. The junction does not match germline at one end; this may be a read error. This sample also contains other DNA sequences that code for the same CDR3. This rearrangement joins TRBV2 to TRBJ1-2, with D uncertain. The CDR3 totals 11 residues. CDR1 SNHLY and CDR2 FYNNEI come from the germline V gene. CDR3 loop: CASNPAYGYTF. CDR3 DNA sequence: TGTGCCAGCAATCCCGCGTATGGTTACACCTTC.

This clone was observed many times. This chain uses TRBV10-3 with TRBJ2-7, with 7 nucleotides matching TRBD1. Germline CDR1 and CDR2: ENHRY and SYGVKD. The CDR3 has 17 residues. V lost 4 bases and J lost 3; bases outside the gene matches: 15. CDR3: CAISASTRQGVNYEQYF. The DNA of the CDR3 is TGTGCCATCAGTGCCTCTACAAGACAGGGAGTGAACTACGAGCAGTACTTC.

This clone was detected many times. The chain employs TRBV19 and TRBJ1-2; the D gene is possibly TRBD1 (6 bases). In germline, CDR1 is LNHDA, CDR2 SQIVND (reference sequence). The CDR3 is 13 amino acids. Between the trimmed V and J ends, which lost 1 base and 4 bases, there was a span of 7 bases. The CDR3 region is CASSIGRGYGYTF. The DNA for the CDR3 is TGTGCCAGTAGTATAGGCAGGGGCTATGGCTACACCTTC.

This clone has a count of ten or more. V and J are TRBV13 and TRBJ2-2; D is perhaps TRBD1 (5 bases). The CDR3 totals 15 residues. The V end was cut by 4 bases, the J end by 2 bases, with 11 bases between. The germline gives CDR1 PRHDT, CDR2 FYEKMQ (reference sequence). CDR3 amino acids: CASSSEGVNTGELFF. DNA of the CDR3: TGTGCCAGCAGCTCCGAAGGGGTCAACACCGGGGAGCTGTTTTTT.

A note on this clone: With a much larger clone just one base away, this may be a read error. The same CDR3 can be traced to other DNA sequences in this sample. The gene calls are TRBV7-3 and TRBJ1-5; D remains ambiguous. The CDR3 is made up of 14 amino acids. Trimming left V 6 bases short and J 10 bases short, with 19 bases between. Germline CDR1 and CDR2: SGHTA and FQGTGA. DNA of the CDR3: TGTGCCAGCAGTTCACGGGCCAGACTAACTCCCCAGCATTTT. It encodes CASSSRARLTPQHF.

As DNA, the CDR3 is TGCGCCAGCAGGGACAGGGCGGCGAACACTGAAGCTTTCTTT. This codes for CASRDRAANTEAFF. The chain recombines TRBV5-1 with TRBJ1-1, with 8 bases that match TRBD1. Per the germline V gene, CDR1 is SGHRS and CDR2 is YFSETQ. Trimming removed 5 bases from V and 1 base from J; junction bases left unmatched: 4. The CDR3 is 14 residues long. Drawing the rest from reference TRBV5-1 and TRBJ1-1, the complete variable domain is KAGVTQTPRYLIKTRGQQVTLSCSPISGHRSVSWYQQTPGQGLQFLFEYFSETQRNKGNFPGRFSGRQFSNSRSEMNVSTLELGDSALYLCASRDRAANTEAFFGQGTRLTVV.

At least ten counts were recorded for this clone. V is TRBV29-1 and J is TRBJ2-5, with D possibly matching TRBD2 (5 bases). The length of the CDR3 is 12 residues. Germline CDR1 SQVTM, CDR2 ANQGSEA. Trimming cost V 6 bases and J 5 bases, with 13 bases left between them. The CDR3 sequence: CSVQSGGETQYF. The CDR3, as DNA: TGCAGCGTGCAGTCGGGCGGGGAGACCCAGTACTTC.

The sample holds many counts of this clone. This sequence joins TRBV5-1 and TRBJ2-3; 15 nucleotides line up with TRBD2. The V and J ends lost 4 bases and 6 bases, in that order; junction bases with no gene match: 3. Germline CDR1 is SGHRS and CDR2 is YFSETQ. The CDR3 is 15 residues long. The CDR3 DNA is TGCGCCAGCAGCAGGACTAGCGGGAGGGTGGATACGCAGTATTTT. Encoded protein: CASSRTSGRVDTQYF.

The chain is built from TRBV11-2 and TRBJ2-7; 8 nucleotides match TRBD2. The CDR3 spans 15 residues. From germline, CDR1 is SGHAT and CDR2 FQNNGV. Trimming took 4 bases from V and 2 from J; bases not matched to a gene: 7. The CDR3 protein is CASSSTSGAAYEQYF. In DNA form, the CDR3 reads TGTGCCAGCAGCTCTACTAGCGGAGCCGCCTACGAGCAGTACTTC.

At least ten counts were recorded for this clone. CDR3 region: CASSRSSSAYNEQFF. As DNA, the CDR3 is TGTGCCAGTAGCAGATCGTCGTCAGCCTACAATGAGCAGTTCTTC. This rearrangement joins TRBV19 to TRBJ2-1; D remains unclear. Germline V gene lookup returns CDR1 LNHDA and CDR2 SQIVND (reference sequence). This CDR3 spans 15 amino acids. Trimming took off 6 bases at V and 2 bases at J, with 14 bases between the two ends. Full variable domain (rest looked up from reference TRBV19 and TRBJ2-1): DGGITQSPKYLFRKEGQNVTLSCEQNLNHDAMYWYRQDPGQGLRLIYYSQIVNDFQKGDIAEGYSVSREKKESFPLTVTSAQKNPTAFYLCASSRSSSAYNEQFFGPGTRLTVL.